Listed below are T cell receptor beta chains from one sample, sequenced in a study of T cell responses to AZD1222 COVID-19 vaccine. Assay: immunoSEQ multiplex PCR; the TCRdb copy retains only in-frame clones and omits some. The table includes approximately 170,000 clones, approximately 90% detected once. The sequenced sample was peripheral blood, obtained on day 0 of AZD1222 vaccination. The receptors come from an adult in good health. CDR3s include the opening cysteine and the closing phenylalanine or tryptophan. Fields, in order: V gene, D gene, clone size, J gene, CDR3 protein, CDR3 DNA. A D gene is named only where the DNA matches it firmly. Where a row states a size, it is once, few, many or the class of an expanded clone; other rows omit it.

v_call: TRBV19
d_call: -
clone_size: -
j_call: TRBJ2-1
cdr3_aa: CASSLQGVDNEQFF
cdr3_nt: TGTGCCAGTAGTTTACAGGGTGTGGACAATGAGCAGTTCTTC

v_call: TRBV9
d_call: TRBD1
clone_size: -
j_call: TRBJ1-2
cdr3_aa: CASSVGAGTGSFYGYTF
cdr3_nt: TGTGCCAGCAGCGTAGGAGCCGGGACAGGGAGCTTCTATGGCTACACCTTC

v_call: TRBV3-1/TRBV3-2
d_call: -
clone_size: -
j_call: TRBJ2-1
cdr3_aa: CASSQDQAVYNEQFF
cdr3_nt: TGTGCCAGCAGCCAAGATCAAGCAGTCTACAATGAGCAGTTCTTC

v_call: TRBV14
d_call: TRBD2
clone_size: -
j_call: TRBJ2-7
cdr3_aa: CASNLAGSTYEQYF
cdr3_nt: TGTGCCAGCAATCTAGCGGGATCTACGTACGAGCAGTACTTC

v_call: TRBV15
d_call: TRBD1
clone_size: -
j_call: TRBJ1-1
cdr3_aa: CATSRTTGKPITEAFF
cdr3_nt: TGTGCCACCAGCAGAACGACAGGGAAACCCATCACTGAAGCTTTCTTT

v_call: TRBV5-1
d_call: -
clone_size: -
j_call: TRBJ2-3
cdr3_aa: CASSLVGYTDTQYF
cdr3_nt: TGCGCCAGCAGCTTGGTCGGTTACACAGATACGCAGTATTTT

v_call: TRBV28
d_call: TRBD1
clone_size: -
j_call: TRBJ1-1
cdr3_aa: CASSQSGGTEAFF
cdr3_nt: TGTGCCAGCAGTCAATCAGGGGGCACTGAAGCTTTCTTT

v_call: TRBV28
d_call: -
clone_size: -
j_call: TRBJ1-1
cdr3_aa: CASSLPSVEEYYTEAFF
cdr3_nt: TGTGCCAGCAGTTTACCGAGTGTTGAGGAATACTACACTGAAGCTTTCTTT

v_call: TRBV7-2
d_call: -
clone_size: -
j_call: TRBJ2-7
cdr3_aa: CASTLRAGDEQYF
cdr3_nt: TGTGCCAGCACCCTTAGGGCAGGGGACGAGCAGTACTTC

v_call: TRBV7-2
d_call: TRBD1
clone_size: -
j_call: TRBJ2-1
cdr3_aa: CASSLRQGAGMEQFF
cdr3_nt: TGTGCCAGCAGCCTGCGACAGGGGGCAGGGATGGAGCAGTTCTTC

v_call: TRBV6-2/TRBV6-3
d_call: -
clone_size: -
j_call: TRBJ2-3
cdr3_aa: CASSYSWGTDTQYF
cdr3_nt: TGTGCCAGCAGTTACAGCTGGGGCACAGATACGCAGTATTTT

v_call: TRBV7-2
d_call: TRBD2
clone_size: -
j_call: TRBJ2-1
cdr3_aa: CASSRGLAGGHNEQFF
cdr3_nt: TGTGCCAGCAGCCGGGGACTAGCGGGGGGGCACAATGAGCAGTTCTTC

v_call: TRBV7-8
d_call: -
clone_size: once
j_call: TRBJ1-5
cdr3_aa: CASSPEGLQPQHF
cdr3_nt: TGTGCCAGCAGCCCCGAAGGGCTTCAGCCCCAGCATTTT

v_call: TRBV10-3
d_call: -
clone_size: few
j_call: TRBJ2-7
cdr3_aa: CAIRETSLYEQYF
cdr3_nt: TGTGCCATCAGGGAAACTTCCCTCTACGAGCAGTACTTC

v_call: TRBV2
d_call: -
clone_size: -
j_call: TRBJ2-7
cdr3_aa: CASSNDYEQYF
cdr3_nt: TGTGCCAGCAGTAACGACTACGAGCAGTACTTC

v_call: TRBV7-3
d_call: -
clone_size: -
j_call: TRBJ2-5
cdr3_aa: CASSSAGGETQYF
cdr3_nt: TGTGCCAGCAGCTCAGCAGGGGGGGAGACCCAGTACTTC

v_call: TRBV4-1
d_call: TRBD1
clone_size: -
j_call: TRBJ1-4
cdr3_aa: CASSLNSGTVNEKLFF
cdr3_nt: TGCGCCAGCAGCCTAAACTCCGGGACAGTTAATGAAAAACTGTTTTTT

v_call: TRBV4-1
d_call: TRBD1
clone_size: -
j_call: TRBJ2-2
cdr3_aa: CASSQYTGTGEKTGELFF
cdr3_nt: TGCGCCAGCAGCCAATATACCGGGACAGGCGAGAAGACCGGGGAGCTGTTTTTT

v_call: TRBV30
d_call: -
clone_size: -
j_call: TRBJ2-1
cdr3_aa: CAWRGVGGTSSYNEQFF
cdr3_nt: TGTGCCTGGAGAGGGGTTGGCGGAACTAGCTCCTACAATGAGCAGTTCTTC

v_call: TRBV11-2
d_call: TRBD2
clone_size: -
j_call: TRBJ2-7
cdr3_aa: CASSLSPSGRYEQYF
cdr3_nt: TGTGCCAGCAGCTTATCCCCTAGCGGAAGGTACGAGCAGTACTTC

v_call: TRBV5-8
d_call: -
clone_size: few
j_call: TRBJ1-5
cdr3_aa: CASSLGYTRNQPQHF
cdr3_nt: TGTGCCAGCAGCTTGGGGTACACACGCAATCAGCCCCAGCATTTT

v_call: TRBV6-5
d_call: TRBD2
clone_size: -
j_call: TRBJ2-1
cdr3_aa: CASRVAGGVYNEQFF
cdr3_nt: TGTGCCAGCAGAGTAGCGGGGGGTGTCTACAATGAGCAGTTCTTC